The present entry profiles one T cell receptor (beta chain) with its context. The sample belongs to a study of T cell changes during pregnancy in multiple sclerosis. This table comes from immunoSEQ multiplex PCR, and its TCRdb copy is limited to in-frame clones, with some not included. The sample includes 30,000 to 45,000 clones, about nine tenths of them seen just once. The receptor was derived from a female donor with multiple sclerosis, enrolled in a pregnancy study. This specimen was CD8+ T cells from peripheral blood mononuclear cells, taken in the third trimester of pregnancy.

CDR3 sequence: CAASLALAGGHTGELFF. CDR3 DNA sequence: TGTGCCGCGAGTCTGGCTCTAGCGGGGGGCCACACCGGGGAGCTGTTTTTT. The rearrangement joins TRBV19 to TRBJ2-2, with 11 bases that match TRBD2. CDR3 length equals 17 residues. J was trimmed by 3 bases and V by 11 bases; bases with no gene match: 14. CDR1 and CDR2 (germline): LNHDA, SQIVND (reference sequence).